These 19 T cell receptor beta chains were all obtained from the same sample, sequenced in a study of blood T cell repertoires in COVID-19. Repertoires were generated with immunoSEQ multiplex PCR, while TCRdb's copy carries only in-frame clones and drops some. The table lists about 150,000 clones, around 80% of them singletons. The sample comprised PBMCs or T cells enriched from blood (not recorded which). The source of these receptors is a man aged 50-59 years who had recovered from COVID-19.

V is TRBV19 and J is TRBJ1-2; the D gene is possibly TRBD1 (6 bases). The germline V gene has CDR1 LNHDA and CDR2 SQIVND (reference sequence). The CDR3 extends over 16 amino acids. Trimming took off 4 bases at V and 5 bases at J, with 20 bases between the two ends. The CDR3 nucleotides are TGTGCCAGTAGTACCCCAGCGACAGGCTCAAGGTATGGCTACACCTTC. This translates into CASSTPATGSRYGYTF. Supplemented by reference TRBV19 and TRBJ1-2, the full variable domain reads DGGITQSPKYLFRKEGQNVTLSCEQNLNHDAMYWYRQDPGQGLRLIYYSQIVNDFQKGDIAEGYSVSREKKESFPLTVTSAQKNPTAFYLCASSTPATGSRYGYTFGSGTRLTVV.

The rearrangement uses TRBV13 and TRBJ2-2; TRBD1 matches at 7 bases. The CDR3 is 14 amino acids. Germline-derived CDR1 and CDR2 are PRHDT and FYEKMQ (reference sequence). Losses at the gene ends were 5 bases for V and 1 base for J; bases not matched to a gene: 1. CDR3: CASSRTGNTGELFF. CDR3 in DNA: TGTGCCAGCAGCCGGACAGGGAACACCGGGGAGCTGTTTTTT. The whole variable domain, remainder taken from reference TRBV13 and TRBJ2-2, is AAGVIQSPRHLIKEKRETATLKCYPIPRHDTVYWYQQGPGQDPQFLISFYEKMQSDKGSIPDRFSAQQFSDYHSELNMSSLELGDSALYFCASSRTGNTGELFFGEGSRLTVL.

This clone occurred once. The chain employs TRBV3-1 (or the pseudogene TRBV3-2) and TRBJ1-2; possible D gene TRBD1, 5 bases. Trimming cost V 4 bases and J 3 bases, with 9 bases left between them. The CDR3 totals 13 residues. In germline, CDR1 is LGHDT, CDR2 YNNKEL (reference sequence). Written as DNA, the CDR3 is TGTGCCAGCAGCCCCACCAGGGACTATGGCTACACCTTC. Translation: CASSPTRDYGYTF.

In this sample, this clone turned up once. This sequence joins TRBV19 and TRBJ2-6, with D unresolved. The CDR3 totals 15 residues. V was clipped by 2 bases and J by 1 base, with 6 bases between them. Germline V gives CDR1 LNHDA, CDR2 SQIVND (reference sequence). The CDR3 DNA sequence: TGTGCCAGTAGTATAATCGAGTCTGGGGCCAACGTCCTGACTTTC. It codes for CASSIIESGANVLTF.

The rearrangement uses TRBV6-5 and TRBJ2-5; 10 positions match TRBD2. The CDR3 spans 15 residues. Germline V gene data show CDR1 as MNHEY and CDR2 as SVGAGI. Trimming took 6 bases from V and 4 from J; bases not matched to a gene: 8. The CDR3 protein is CASSPEGLATETQYF. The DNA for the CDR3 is TGTGCCAGCAGCCCCGAGGGACTAGCGACAGAGACCCAGTACTTC.

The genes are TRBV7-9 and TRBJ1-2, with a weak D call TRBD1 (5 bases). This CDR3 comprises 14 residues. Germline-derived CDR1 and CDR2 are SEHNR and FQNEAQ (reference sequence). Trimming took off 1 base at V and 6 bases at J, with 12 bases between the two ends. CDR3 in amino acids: CASSLGGGLDGYTF. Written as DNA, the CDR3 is TGTGCCAGCAGCTTAGGCGGGGGTTTAGATGGCTACACCTTC.

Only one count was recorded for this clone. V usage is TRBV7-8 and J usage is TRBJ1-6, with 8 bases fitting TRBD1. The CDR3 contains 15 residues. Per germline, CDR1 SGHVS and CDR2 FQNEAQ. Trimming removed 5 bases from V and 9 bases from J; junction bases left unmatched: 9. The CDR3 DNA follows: TGTGCCAGCAGCCCCCGACAGGGGCAATTTTCACCCCTCCACTTT. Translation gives CASSPRQGQFSPLHF.

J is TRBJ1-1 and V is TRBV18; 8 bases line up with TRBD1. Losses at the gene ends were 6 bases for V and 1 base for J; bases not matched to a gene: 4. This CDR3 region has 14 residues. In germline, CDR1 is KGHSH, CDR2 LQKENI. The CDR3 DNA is TGTGCCAGCTCCGACAGGGGCTCGAACACTGAAGCTTTCTTT. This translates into CASSDRGSNTEAFF.

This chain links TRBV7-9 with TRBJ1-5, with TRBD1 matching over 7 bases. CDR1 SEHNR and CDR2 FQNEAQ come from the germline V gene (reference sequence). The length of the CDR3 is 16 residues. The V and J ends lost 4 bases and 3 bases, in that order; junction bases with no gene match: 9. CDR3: CASSSQGGQPNQPQHF. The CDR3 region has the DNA TGTGCCAGCAGCTCCCAAGGGGGACAGCCCAATCAGCCCCAGCATTTT.

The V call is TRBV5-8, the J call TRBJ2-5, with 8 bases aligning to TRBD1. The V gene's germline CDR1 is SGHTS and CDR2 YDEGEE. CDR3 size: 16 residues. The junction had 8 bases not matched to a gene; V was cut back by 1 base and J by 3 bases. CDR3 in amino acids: CASSLWSGTGKETQYF. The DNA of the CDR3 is TGTGCCAGCAGCTTGTGGTCCGGGACAGGTAAAGAGACCCAGTACTTC.

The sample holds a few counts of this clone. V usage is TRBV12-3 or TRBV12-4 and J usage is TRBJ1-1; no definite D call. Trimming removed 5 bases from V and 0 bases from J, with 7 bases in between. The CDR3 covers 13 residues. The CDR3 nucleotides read TGTGCCAGCAGTCCCGGGGTGAACACTGAAGCTTTCTTT. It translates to CASSPGVNTEAFF.

The CDR3 nucleotides are TGTGCCAGCAGCCTGGGGGGTTCCCTGCGCTATAATTCACCCCTCCACTTT. Amino acid sequence: CASSLGGSLRYNSPLHF. V gene TRBV14 combines with J gene TRBJ1-6, with D tentatively TRBD1 (5 bases). The CDR3 has 17 residues. V dropped 4 bases and J dropped 3 bases, with 16 bases sitting between them. CDR1 SGHDN and CDR2 FVKESK come from the germline V gene.

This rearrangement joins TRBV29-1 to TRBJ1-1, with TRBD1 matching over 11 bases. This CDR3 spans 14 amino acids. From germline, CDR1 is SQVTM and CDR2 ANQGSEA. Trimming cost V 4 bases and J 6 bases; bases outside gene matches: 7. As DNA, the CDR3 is TGCAGCGTTGTCAGGGACAGGGGGGCCTCTGAAGCTTTCTTT. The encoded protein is CSVVRDRGASEAFF. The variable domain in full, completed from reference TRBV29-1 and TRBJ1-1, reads SAVISQKPSRDICQRGTSLTIQCQVDSQVTMMFWYRQQPGQSLTLIATANQGSEATYESGFVIDKFPISRPNLTFSTLTVSNMSPEDSSIYLCSVVRDRGASEAFFGQGTRLTVV.

CDR3 nucleotide sequence: TGCGCCAGCAGCTCAAGGGACAGTTCCACCGGGGAGCTGTTTTTT. The encoded protein is CASSSRDSSTGELFF. The chain couples TRBV5-1 to TRBJ2-2; 7 bases line up with TRBD1. The CDR3 contains 15 residues. Germline V gene data show CDR1 as SGHRS and CDR2 as YFSETQ. Germline trimming cut 3 bases from V and 4 bases from J; bases unmatched to any gene: 6.

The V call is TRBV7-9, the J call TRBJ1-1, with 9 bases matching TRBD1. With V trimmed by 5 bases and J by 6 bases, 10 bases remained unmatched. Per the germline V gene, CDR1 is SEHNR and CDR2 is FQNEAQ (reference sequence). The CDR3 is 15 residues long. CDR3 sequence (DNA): TGTGCCAGCAGCCGGTTACAGGGGGCTGGCGCTGAAGCTTTCTTT. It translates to CASSRLQGAGAEAFF.

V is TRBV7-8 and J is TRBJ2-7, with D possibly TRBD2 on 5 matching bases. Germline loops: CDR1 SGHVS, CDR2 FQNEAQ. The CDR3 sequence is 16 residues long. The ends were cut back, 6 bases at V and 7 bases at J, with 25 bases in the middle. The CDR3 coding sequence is TGTGCCAGCAGTCGCCGTGAGGACCCCAATACGGGGGAGCAGTACTTC. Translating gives CASSRREDPNTGEQYF.

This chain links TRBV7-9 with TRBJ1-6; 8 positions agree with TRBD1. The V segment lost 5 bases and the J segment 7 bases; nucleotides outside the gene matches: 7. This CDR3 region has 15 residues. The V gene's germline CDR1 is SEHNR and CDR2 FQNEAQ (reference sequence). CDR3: CASSRTRQGNSPLHF. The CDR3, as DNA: TGTGCCAGCAGCCGAACGAGACAGGGGAATTCACCCCTCCACTTT.

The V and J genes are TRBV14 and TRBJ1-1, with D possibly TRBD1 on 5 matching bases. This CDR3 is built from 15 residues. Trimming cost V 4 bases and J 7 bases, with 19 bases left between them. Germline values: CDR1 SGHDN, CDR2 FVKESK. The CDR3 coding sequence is TGTGCCAGCAGCCTCGGGACTCCCAGGTTGAGTGAAGCTTTCTTT. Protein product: CASSLGTPRLSEAFF.

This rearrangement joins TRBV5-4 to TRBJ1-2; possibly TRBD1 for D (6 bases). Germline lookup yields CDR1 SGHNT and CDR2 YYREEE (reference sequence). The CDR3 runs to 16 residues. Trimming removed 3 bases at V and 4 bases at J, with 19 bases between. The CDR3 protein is CASSSLTGTHGYGYTF. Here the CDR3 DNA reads TGTGCCAGCAGCTCCCTTACAGGGACGCATGGCTATGGCTACACCTTC.